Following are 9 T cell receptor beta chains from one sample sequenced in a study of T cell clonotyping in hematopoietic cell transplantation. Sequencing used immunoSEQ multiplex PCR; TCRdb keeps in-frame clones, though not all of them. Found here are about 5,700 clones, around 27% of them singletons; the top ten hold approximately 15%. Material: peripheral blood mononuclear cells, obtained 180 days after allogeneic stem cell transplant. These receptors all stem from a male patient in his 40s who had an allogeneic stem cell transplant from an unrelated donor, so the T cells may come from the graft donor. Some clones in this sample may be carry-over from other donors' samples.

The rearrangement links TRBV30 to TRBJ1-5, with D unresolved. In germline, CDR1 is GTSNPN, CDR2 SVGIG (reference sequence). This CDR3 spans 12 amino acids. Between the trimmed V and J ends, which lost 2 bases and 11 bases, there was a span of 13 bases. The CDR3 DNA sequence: TGTGCCTGGAGTAGTGGGAGTCGGGCCCAGCATTTT. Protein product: CAWSSGSRAQHF. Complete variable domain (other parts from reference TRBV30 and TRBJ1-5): SQTIHQWPATLVQPVGSPLSLECTVEGTSNPNLYWYRQAAGRGLQLLFYSVGIGQISSEVPQNLSASRPQDRQFILSSKKLLLSDSGFYLCAWSSGSRAQHFGDGTRLSIL.

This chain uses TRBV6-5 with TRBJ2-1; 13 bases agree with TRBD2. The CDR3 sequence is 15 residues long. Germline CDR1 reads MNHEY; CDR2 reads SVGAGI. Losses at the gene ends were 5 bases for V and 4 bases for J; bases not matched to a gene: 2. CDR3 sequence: CASSGTSGKYNEQFF. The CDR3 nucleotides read TGTGCCAGCAGTGGGACTAGCGGGAAATACAATGAGCAGTTCTTC.

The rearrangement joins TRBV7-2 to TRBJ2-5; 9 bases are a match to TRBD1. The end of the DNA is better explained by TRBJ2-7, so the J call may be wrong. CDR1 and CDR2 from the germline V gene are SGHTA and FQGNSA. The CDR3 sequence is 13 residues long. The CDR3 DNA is TGTGCCAGCAGCAGCGGACAGGGGCGCGAGCAGTACTTC. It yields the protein CASSSGQGREQYF.

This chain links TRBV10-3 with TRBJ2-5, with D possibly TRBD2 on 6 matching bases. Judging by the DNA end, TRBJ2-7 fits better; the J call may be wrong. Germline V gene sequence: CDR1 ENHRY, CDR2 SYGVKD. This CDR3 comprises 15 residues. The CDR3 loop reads CAISESIRREDEQYF. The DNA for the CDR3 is TGTGCCATCAGTGAGTCGATCCGCAGGGAGGACGAGCAGTACTTC.

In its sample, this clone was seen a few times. This CDR3 reads CAWSQQTAFF. CDR3 nucleotide sequence: TGTGCCTGGAGTCAACAGACTGCTTTCTTT. The V gene is TRBV30, the J gene TRBJ1-1; D call uncertain. The CDR3 runs to 10 residues. Per germline, CDR1 GTSNPN and CDR2 SVGIG (reference sequence). The V and J ends lost 2 bases and 11 bases respectively, with 9 bases between them.

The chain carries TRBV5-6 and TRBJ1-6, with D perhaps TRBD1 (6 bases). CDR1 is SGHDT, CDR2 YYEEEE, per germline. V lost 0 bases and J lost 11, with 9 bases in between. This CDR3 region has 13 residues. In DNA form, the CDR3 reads TGTGCCAGCAGCTTGGCGACAGGAGCACCCCTCCACTTT. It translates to CASSLATGAPLHF.

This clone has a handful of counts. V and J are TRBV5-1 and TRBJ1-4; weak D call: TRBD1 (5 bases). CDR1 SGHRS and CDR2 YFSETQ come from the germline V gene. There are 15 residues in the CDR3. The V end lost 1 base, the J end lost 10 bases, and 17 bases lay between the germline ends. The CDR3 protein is CASSLSGREGRKLFF. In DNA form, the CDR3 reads TGCGCCAGCAGCTTGTCCGGCAGGGAAGGTCGAAAACTGTTTTTT. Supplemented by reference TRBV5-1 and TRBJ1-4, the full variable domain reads KAGVTQTPRYLIKTRGQQVTLSCSPISGHRSVSWYQQTPGQGLQFLFEYFSETQRNKGNFPGRFSGRQFSNSRSEMNVSTLELGDSALYLCASSLSGREGRKLFFGSGTQLSVL.

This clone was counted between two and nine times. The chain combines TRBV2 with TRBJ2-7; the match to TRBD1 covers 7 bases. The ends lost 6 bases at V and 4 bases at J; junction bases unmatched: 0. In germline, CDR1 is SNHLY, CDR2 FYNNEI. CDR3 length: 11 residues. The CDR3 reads CASRDRYEQYF. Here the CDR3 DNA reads TGTGCCAGCAGGGACAGGTACGAGCAGTACTTC.

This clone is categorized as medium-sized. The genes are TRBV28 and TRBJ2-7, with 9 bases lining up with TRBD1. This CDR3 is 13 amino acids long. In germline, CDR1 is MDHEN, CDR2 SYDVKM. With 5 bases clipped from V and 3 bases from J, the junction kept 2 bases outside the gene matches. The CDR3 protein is CASSVGQGYEQYF. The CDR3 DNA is TGTGCCAGCAGTGTGGGACAGGGCTACGAGCAGTACTTC.